The 30 T cell receptor beta chains below come from one sample, sequenced in a study of T cell repertoires in ileal Crohn's disease. Assay used: immunoSEQ multiplex PCR; TCRdb lists only in-frame clones, some missing. This sample has some 12,000 clones, with around 75% found just once. Stated time point: neoterminal ileum biopsy at postoperative endoscopy, about 6 months after surgery. The sample comprised ileal tissue. The receptors originated from an adult with Crohn's disease.

This chain uses TRBV12-5 with TRBJ1-5; unclear D gene. V shed 3 bases and J shed 8 bases, with 11 bases lying between them. Germline V gene sequence: CDR1 LGHNT, CDR2 FRNRAP. The CDR3 consists of 13 residues. CDR3 sequence (DNA): TGTGCTAGTGGTTTTGGAGGGTACAAGCCCCAGCATTTT. It encodes CASGFGGYKPQHF.

In this sample, this clone is medium-sized. The genes are TRBV2 and TRBJ1-2; no firm D call. In germline, CDR1 is SNHLY, CDR2 FYNNEI. This CDR3 is 13 amino acids long. V shed 3 bases and J shed 4 bases, with 9 bases lying between them. The CDR3 spells CASSEVRLYGYTF. The CDR3 DNA follows: TGTGCCAGCAGTGAGGTCCGACTCTATGGCTACACCTTC.

V usage is TRBV11-2 and J usage is TRBJ1-6, with D possibly matching TRBD1 (6 bases). Germline V gene data show CDR1 as SGHAT and CDR2 as FQNNGV. This CDR3 region has 13 residues. V lost 5 bases to trimming and J lost 10 bases, with 12 bases between them. The CDR3 DNA reads as TGTGCCAGCAGCGCCCGACAGGACTCACCCCTCCACTTT. Translating it yields CASSARQDSPLHF.

This chain joins TRBV7-9 and TRBJ2-7; 7 bases line up with TRBD2. The CDR3 spans 12 residues. Germline assignment: CDR1 SEHNR and CDR2 FQNEAQ (reference sequence). V dropped 4 bases and J dropped 6; count of bases not matched to a gene: 3. The CDR3 DNA reads TGTGCCAGCAGCTCCAGGGAGGGCGAGCAGTACTTC. Its translation: CASSSREGEQYF.

This clone was seen only once. The chain uses TRBV11-2 and TRBJ1-6; perhaps TRBD1 as D (5 bases). The V end lost 5 bases, the J end lost 6 bases, and 14 bases lay between the germline ends. The CDR3 sequence is 15 residues long. Germline-derived CDR1 and CDR2 are SGHAT and FQNNGV. The CDR3 sequence is CASSDSYRINSPLHF. The CDR3 DNA reads as TGTGCCAGCAGCGACTCCTACAGGATTAATTCACCCCTCCACTTT.

This clone has a handful of counts. CDR3 sequence: CASSRETTYEQYF. The DNA for the CDR3 is TGTGCCAGCAGCCGCGAGACAACCTACGAGCAGTACTTC. The chain recombines TRBV9 with TRBJ2-7; D gene ambiguous. This CDR3 has 13 amino acids. Germline CDR1 is SGDLS and CDR2 is YYNGEE. V lost 4 bases and J 2 bases, leaving 10 bases between the germline ends.

The chain uses TRBV19 and TRBJ2-2; possible D gene TRBD2, 6 bases. Deletions cut 3 bases from V and 7 bases from J, with 9 bases between. The CDR3 loop spans 13 amino acids. Germline loops: CDR1 LNHDA, CDR2 SQIVND (reference sequence). The CDR3 DNA reads TGTGCCAGTAGTATGGGGGGTTTCGGGGAGCTGTTTTTT. It specifies CASSMGGFGELFF.

This chain links TRBV15 with TRBJ1-4; TRBD1 aligns across 8 bases. Per the germline V gene, CDR1 is LNHNV and CDR2 is YYDKDF (reference sequence). V shed 3 bases, J shed 4 bases, and the junction held 7 bases outside the gene matches. The CDR3 has 16 amino acids. For the CDR3, the DNA is TGTGCCACCAGCAGCTCCGGACAGGGCCTTAATGAAAAACTGTTTTTT. This encodes CATSSSGQGLNEKLFF.

This clone was detected once. The rearrangement joins TRBV25-1 to TRBJ1-6; D is unresolved. V dropped 5 bases and J dropped 7 bases, with 12 bases sitting between them. This CDR3 spans 14 amino acids. Germline V gene sequence: CDR1 MGHDK, CDR2 SYGVNS. The CDR3 reads CASSQPTGNSPLHF. Here the CDR3 DNA reads TGTGCCAGCAGTCAGCCTACCGGGAATTCACCCCTCCACTTT. Using reference TRBV25-1 and TRBJ1-6 for the parts outside the CDR3, the full variable domain is EADIYQTPRYLVIGTGKKITLECSQTMGHDKMYWYQQDPGMELHLIHYSYGVNSTEKGDLSSESTVSRIRTEHFPLTLESARPSHTSQYLCASSQPTGNSPLHFGNGTRLTVT.

This clone was counted only a few times. CDR3 nucleotide sequence: TGTGCCAGCAGGGGCCAGAATCAGCCCCAGCATTTT. Its protein product is CASRGQNQPQHF. This chain connects TRBV2 to TRBJ1-5; no clear D. From germline, CDR1 is SNHLY and CDR2 FYNNEI. Trimming took off 6 bases at V and 4 bases at J, with 7 bases between the two ends. The CDR3 is made up of 12 amino acids.

V and J are TRBV6-5 and TRBJ2-1; no reliable D call. V lost 6 bases and J lost 2, with 14 bases in between. The germline V gene encodes CDR1 MNHEY and CDR2 SVGAGI. The CDR3 length is 15 residues. CDR3 loop: CASRFEGAPYNEQFF. CDR3 in DNA: TGTGCCAGCAGGTTCGAAGGAGCGCCCTACAATGAGCAGTTCTTC.

The V gene is TRBV5-1, the J gene TRBJ2-5; 10 bases match TRBD1. Matching the DNA end better, TRBJ2-7 makes the J call doubtful. CDR1 is SGHRS and CDR2 is YFSETQ in the germline V gene. The CDR3 runs to 16 residues. The CDR3 here is CASSLSPGQGSYEQYF. The CDR3 DNA sequence: TGCGCCAGCAGCTTGAGCCCGGGACAGGGGTCCTACGAGCAGTACTTC.

This clone occurred a few times. The chain employs TRBV28 and TRBJ2-5, with TRBD1 identical over 10 bases. From germline, CDR1 is MDHEN and CDR2 SYDVKM. The length of the CDR3 is 15 residues. Trimming cost V 1 base and J 10 bases; bases outside gene matches: 9. CDR3 sequence: CASSLLTGGPGDQYF. The CDR3 coding sequence is TGTGCCAGCAGTTTATTGACAGGGGGCCCCGGGGACCAGTACTTC.

This clone was observed once. The chain is built from TRBV5-4 and TRBJ1-6; D unresolved. Germline V lookup: CDR1 SGHNT, CDR2 YYREEE (reference sequence). Trimming shortened V by 0 bases and J by 0 bases, and 13 bases separated the two germline ends. The CDR3 loop spans 18 amino acids. CDR3 loop: CASSLVLGSGSYNSPLHF. CDR3 coding DNA: TGTGCCAGCAGCTTGGTCCTGGGGAGTGGCTCCTATAATTCACCCCTCCACTTT.

The chain carries TRBV4-2 and TRBJ1-1; D remains unclear. The germline gives CDR1 LGHNA, CDR2 YNFKEQ. Trimming pared 3 bases from V and 0 bases from J, leaving 14 bases between. CDR3 length equals 16 residues. The CDR3 DNA sequence: TGTGCCAGCAGCCAGTTAAGCGGCGGAATGAACACTGAAGCTTTCTTT. Translation: CASSQLSGGMNTEAFF.

This sequence joins TRBV11-2 and TRBJ1-2; no reliable D call. This CDR3 spans 13 amino acids. V was clipped by 1 base and J by 8 bases, with 11 bases between them. Germline CDR1 and CDR2: SGHAT and FQNNGV. This CDR3 reads CASSLGDWVGYTF. As DNA, the CDR3 is TGTGCCAGCAGCTTAGGTGACTGGGTAGGCTACACCTTC.

CDR3 amino acids: CSVLGQGLYEQYF. The CDR3 DNA is TGCAGCGTGCTGGGACAGGGGCTCTACGAGCAGTACTTC. J is TRBJ2-7 and V is TRBV29-1, with 10 bases lining up with TRBD1. The CDR3 covers 13 residues. Germline loops: CDR1 SQVTM, CDR2 ANQGSEA. The V segment lost 6 bases and the J segment 3 bases; nucleotides outside the gene matches: 5.

The chain is built from TRBV27 and TRBJ2-7, with D possibly TRBD1 on 6 matching bases. Germline V gene sequence: CDR1 MNHEY, CDR2 SMNVEV (reference sequence). Trimming stripped 4 bases from V and 3 bases from J, with 13 bases between. This CDR3 is 14 amino acids long. The CDR3 loop is CASSSRDTLYEQYF. CDR3 coding DNA: TGTGCCAGCAGTTCCCGGGACACCCTCTACGAGCAGTACTTC.

This clone was observed a single time. V usage is TRBV5-1 and J usage is TRBJ2-1, with 15 bases fitting TRBD2. The germline V gene encodes CDR1 SGHRS and CDR2 YFSETQ. The CDR3 extends over 17 amino acids. V gave up 1 base and J gave up 10 bases; unmatched junction bases: 9. The CDR3 nucleotides are TGCGCCAGCAGCTTGAAAACCGGGACTAGCGGGGGGTGGGAGCAGTTCTTC. This encodes CASSLKTGTSGGWEQFF.

V is TRBV27 and J is TRBJ1-6, with a tentative D call TRBD1 (5 bases). The V gene's germline CDR1 is MNHEY and CDR2 SMNVEV (reference sequence). CDR3 size: 12 residues. Trimming stripped 6 bases from V and 11 bases from J, with 11 bases between. CDR3 bases: TGTGCCAGCAGGACAGCCGAAACACCCCTCCACTTT. This translates into CASRTAETPLHF.

V usage is TRBV2 and J usage is TRBJ1-2; D not certain. The CDR3 totals 12 residues. V lost 6 bases and J 4 bases, leaving 9 bases between the germline ends. Germline V gives CDR1 SNHLY, CDR2 FYNNEI. In DNA form, the CDR3 reads TGTGCCAGCAGCTCGGAGGGCTATGGCTACACCTTC. Protein: CASSSEGYGYTF.

The chain uses TRBV6-1 and TRBJ2-7; 8 bases are a match to TRBD1. Germline V gene lookup returns CDR1 MNHNS and CDR2 SASEGT. Losses at the gene ends were 2 bases for V and 5 bases for J; bases not matched to a gene: 8. CDR3 length: 15 residues. The CDR3 is CASSETGTGGHEQYF. CDR3 DNA sequence: TGTGCCAGCAGTGAAACCGGGACAGGAGGGCACGAGCAGTACTTC.

The chain uses TRBV6-5 and TRBJ1-2; 8 nucleotides match TRBD1. After removal of 6 bases from V and 3 bases from J, the junction contained 6 bases not matched to a gene. Germline CDR1 is MNHEY and CDR2 is SVGAGI. CDR3 length: 14 amino acids. The CDR3 loop reads CASSLRTGYYGYTF. CDR3 DNA sequence: TGTGCCAGCAGCCTCCGGACAGGGTACTATGGCTACACCTTC.

The genes are TRBV5-6 and TRBJ1-4; 9 bases fit TRBD1. J was trimmed by 4 bases and V by 4 bases; bases with no gene match: 8. This CDR3 comprises 16 residues. CDR1 is SGHDT, CDR2 YYEEEE, per germline. In DNA, the CDR3 is TGTGCCAGCAGCCCTCCGGGACAGGGCTTTAATGAAAAACTGTTTTTT. It encodes CASSPPGQGFNEKLFF.

The chain joins TRBV5-5 to TRBJ1-1; D is uncertain. CDR1 and CDR2 (germline): SGHKS, YYEKEE (reference sequence). Trimming took off 1 base at V and 2 bases at J, with 15 bases between the two ends. This CDR3 region has 16 residues. The CDR3 DNA sequence: TGTGCCAGCAGCTTGCTTAGCACCAGTACCAACACTGAAGCTTTCTTT. This translates into CASSLLSTSTNTEAFF.

The rearrangement uses TRBV11-2 and TRBJ2-3; 7 nucleotides match TRBD1. V shed 3 bases, J shed 1 base, and the junction held 7 bases outside the gene matches. CDR1 is SGHAT, CDR2 FQNNGV, per germline. The CDR3 spans 16 residues. CDR3 loop: CASSFARGYGTDTQYF. The CDR3 region has the DNA TGTGCCAGCAGCTTTGCCAGGGGGTACGGCACAGATACGCAGTATTTT.

This clone appeared a single time. This chain joins TRBV5-1 and TRBJ2-1, with 7 bases matching TRBD1. After removal of 4 bases from V and 6 bases from J, the junction contained 13 bases not matched to a gene. The CDR3 spans 16 residues. CDR1 is SGHRS, CDR2 YFSETQ, per germline. CDR3 region: CASSIAQQGPSNEQFF. CDR3 coding DNA: TGCGCCAGCAGCATCGCCCAACAGGGGCCCTCCAATGAGCAGTTCTTC.

The sample holds a few counts of this clone. The chain has TRBV28 and TRBJ1-1, with 11 bases aligning to TRBD1. The CDR3 runs to 15 residues. The J segment lost 4 bases and the V segment lost 5 bases, leaving 6 bases of the junction unmatched. Germline assignment: CDR1 MDHEN and CDR2 SYDVKM. CDR3 protein: CASSAGQGVVTEAFF. The DNA for the CDR3 is TGTGCCAGCAGTGCGGGACAGGGGGTGGTCACTGAAGCTTTCTTT.

This rearrangement joins TRBV6-1 to TRBJ1-3; 7 nucleotides match TRBD1. This CDR3 contains 16 residues. Germline CDR1 and CDR2: MNHNS and SASEGT. Germline trimming cut 3 bases from V and 1 base from J; bases unmatched to any gene: 6. The CDR3 DNA follows: TGTGCCAGCAGTGATGAGGGGGCGCTTTCTGGAAACACCATATATTTT. Its translation is CASSDEGALSGNTIYF.

V gene TRBV18 combines with J gene TRBJ1-1, with a tentative D call TRBD1 (6 bases). There are 18 residues in the CDR3. V was trimmed by 3 bases and J by 0 bases, leaving 20 bases between them. Germline values: CDR1 KGHSH, CDR2 LQKENI. CDR3 DNA: TGTGCCAGCTCACCGTTGGGACACCAGACTCCATTGAACACTGAAGCTTTCTTT. This sequence encodes CASSPLGHQTPLNTEAFF.